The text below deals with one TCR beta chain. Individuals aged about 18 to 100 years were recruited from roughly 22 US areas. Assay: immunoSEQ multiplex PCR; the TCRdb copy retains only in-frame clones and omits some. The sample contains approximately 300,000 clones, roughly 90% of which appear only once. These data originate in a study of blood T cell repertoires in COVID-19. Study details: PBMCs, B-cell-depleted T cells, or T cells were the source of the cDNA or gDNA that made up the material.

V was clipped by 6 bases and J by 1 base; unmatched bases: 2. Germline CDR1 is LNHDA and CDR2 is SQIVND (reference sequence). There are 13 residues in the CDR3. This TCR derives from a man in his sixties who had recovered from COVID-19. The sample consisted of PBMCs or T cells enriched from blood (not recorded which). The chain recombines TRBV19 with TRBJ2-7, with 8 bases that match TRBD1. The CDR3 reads CASRRTGSYEQYF. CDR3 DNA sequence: TGTGCCAGTAGAAGGACAGGGTCCTACGAGCAGTACTTC. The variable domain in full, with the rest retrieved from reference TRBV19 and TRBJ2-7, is DGGITQSPKYLFRKEGQNVTLSCEQNLNHDAMYWYRQDPGQGLRLIYYSQIVNDFQKGDIAEGYSVSREKKESFPLTVTSAQKNPTAFYLCASRRTGSYEQYFGPGTRLTVT.